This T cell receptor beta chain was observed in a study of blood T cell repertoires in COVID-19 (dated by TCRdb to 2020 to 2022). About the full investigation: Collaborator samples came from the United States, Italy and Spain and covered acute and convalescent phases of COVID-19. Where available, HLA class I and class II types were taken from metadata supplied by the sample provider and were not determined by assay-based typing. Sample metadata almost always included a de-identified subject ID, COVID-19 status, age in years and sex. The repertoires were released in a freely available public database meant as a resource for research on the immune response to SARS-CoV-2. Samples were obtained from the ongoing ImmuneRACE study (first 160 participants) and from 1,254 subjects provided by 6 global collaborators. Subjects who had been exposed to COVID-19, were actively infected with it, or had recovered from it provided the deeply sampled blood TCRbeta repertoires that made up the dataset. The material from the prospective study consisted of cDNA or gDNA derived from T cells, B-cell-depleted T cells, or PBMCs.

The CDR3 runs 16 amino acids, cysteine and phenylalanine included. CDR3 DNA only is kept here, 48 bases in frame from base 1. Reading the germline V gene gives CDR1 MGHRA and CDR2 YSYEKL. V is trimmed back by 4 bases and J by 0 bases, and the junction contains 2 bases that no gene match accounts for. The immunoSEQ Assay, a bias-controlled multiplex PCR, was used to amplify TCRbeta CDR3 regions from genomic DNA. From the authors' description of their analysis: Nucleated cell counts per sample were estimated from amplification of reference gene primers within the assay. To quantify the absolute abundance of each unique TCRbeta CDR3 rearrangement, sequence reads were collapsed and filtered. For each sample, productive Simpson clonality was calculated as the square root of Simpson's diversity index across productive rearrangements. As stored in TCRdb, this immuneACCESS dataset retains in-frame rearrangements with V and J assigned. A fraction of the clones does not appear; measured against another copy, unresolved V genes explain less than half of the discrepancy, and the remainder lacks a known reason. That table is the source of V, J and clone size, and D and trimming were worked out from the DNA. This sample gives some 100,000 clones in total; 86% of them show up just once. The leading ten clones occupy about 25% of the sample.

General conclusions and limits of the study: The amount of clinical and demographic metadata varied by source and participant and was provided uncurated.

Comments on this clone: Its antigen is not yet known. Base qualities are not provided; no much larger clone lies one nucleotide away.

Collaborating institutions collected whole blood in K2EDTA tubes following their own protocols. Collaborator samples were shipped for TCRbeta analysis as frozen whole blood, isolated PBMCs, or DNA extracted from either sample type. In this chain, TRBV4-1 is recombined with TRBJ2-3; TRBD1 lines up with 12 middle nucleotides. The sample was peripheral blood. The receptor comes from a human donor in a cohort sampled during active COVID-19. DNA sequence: TGCGCCAGCAGCCTGGGACAGGGGGCTAGCACAGATACGCAGTATTTT. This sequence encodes CASSLGQGASTDTQYF.